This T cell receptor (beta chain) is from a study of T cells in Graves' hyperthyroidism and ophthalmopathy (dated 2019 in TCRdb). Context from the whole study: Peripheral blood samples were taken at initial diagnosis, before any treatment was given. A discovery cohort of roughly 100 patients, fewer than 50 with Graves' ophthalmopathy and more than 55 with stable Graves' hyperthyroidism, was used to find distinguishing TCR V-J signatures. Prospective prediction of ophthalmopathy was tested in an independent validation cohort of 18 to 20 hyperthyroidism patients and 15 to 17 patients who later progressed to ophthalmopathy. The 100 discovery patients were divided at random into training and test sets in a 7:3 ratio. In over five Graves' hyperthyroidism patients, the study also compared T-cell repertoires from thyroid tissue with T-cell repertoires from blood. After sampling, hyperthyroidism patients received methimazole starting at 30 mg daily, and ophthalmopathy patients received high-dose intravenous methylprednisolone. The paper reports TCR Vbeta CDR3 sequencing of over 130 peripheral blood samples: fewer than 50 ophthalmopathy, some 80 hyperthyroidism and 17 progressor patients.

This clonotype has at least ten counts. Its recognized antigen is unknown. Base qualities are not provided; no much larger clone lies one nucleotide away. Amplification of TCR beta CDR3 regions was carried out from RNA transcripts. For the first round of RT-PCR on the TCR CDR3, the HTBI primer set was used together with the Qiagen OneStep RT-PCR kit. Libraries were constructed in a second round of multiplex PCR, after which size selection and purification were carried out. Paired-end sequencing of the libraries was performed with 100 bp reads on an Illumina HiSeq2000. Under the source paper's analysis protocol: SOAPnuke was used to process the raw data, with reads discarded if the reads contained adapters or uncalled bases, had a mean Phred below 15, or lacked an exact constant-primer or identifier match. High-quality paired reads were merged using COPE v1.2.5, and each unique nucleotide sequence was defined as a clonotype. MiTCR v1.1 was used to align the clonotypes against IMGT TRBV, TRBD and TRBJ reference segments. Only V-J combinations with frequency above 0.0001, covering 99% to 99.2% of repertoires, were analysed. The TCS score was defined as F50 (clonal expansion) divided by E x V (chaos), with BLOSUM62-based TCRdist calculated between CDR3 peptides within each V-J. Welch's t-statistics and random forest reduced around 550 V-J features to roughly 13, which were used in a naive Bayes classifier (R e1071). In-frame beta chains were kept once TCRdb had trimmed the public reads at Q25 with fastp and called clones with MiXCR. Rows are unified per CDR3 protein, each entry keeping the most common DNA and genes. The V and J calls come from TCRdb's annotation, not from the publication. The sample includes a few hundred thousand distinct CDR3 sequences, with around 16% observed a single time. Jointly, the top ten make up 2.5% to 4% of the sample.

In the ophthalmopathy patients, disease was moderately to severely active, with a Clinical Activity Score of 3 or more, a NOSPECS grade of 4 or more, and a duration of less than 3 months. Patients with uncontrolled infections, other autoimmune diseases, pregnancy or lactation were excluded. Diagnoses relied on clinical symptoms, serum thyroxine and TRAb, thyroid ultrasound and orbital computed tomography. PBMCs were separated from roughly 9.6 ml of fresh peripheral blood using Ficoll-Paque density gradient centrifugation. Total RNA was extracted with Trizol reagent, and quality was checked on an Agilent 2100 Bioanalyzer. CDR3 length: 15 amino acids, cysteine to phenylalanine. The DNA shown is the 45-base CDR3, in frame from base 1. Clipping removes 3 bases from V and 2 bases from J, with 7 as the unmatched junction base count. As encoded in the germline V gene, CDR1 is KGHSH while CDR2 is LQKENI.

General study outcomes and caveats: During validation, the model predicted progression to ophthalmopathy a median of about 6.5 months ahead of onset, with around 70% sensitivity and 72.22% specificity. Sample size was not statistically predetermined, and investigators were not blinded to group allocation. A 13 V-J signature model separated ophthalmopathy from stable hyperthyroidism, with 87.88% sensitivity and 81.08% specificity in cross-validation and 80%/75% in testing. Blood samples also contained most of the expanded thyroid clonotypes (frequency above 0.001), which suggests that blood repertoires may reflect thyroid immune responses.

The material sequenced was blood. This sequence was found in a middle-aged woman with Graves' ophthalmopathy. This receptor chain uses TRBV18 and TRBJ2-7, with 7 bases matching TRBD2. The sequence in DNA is TGTGCCAGCTCACCGGAGTCTAGCGGCCCCTACGAGCAGTACTTC. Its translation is CASSPESSGPYEQYF.